The 8 T cell receptor beta chains listed next were all sequenced from one sample in a study of CD8 T cells in ankylosing spondylitis. Overall study findings and caveats: Apparently characteristic of ankylosing spondylitis blood was a TCR beta motif (roughly eight highly homologous variants).

Using its own MiXCR run on the 5' RACE reads, TCRdb lists one record per CDR3 protein. The repertoire holds just under 550,000 distinct CDR3 sequences, with about an eighth as singletons. The antigens for these receptors are not known. The sequenced sample consisted of blood, either unsorted or a sorted T cell fraction (not recorded which). The receptors here all came from a male donor with ankylosing spondylitis.

This clonotype was picked up many times. The genes are TRBV4-1 and TRBJ2-1; either TRBD1 or TRBD2 may supply D (5 bases each). CDR3 length: 12 amino acids. The V gene's germline CDR1 is MGHRA and CDR2 YSYEKL. V was cut by 4 bases and J by 9 bases, with 10 bases left in between. CDR3 bases: TGCGCCAGCAGCCCCCTAGGGACTGAGCAGTTCTTC. Translation: CASSPLGTEQFF.

A few counts support this clonotype. The genes are TRBV19 and TRBJ1-1; 7 bases match TRBD1. V lost 5 bases, J lost 3 bases, and 6 bases stayed unmatched. From germline, CDR1 is LNHDA and CDR2 SQIVND (reference sequence). There are 14 residues in the CDR3. The CDR3 reads CASSVLTGDTEAFF. The CDR3 DNA reads as TGTGCCAGTAGTGTACTTACAGGGGACACTGAAGCTTTCTTT. Full variable domain (missing parts from reference TRBV19 and TRBJ1-1): DGGITQSPKYLFRKEGQNVTLSCEQNLNHDAMYWYRQDPGQGLRLIYYSQIVNDFQKGDIAEGYSVSREKKESFPLTVTSAQKNPTAFYLCASSVLTGDTEAFFGQGTRLTVV.

This clonotype came up a few times. The CDR3 DNA reads as TGTGCCAGCAGCCCTAGGCCGGGACTAGTTAATGAGCAGTTCTTC. Residues: CASSPRPGLVNEQFF. V gene TRBV9 combines with J gene TRBJ2-1; 8 bases fit TRBD2. Germline lookup yields CDR1 SGDLS and CDR2 YYNGEE. There are 15 residues in the CDR3. V trimming: 4 bases; J trimming: 7 bases; junction bases outside the gene matches: 10. The variable domain in full, completed from reference TRBV9 and TRBJ2-1, reads DSGVTQTPKHLITATGQRVTLRCSPRSGDLSVYWYQQSLDQGLQFLIQYYNGEERAKGNILERFSAQQFPDLHSELNLSSLELGDSALYFCASSPRPGLVNEQFFGPGTRLTVL.

This clonotype was seen at least ten times. The J gene is TRBJ2-2, the V gene TRBV7-9; D is perhaps TRBD1 (6 bases). V was clipped by 5 bases and J by 0 bases, with 10 bases between them. Germline V gene sequence: CDR1 SEHNR, CDR2 FQNEAQ (reference sequence). The CDR3 covers 15 residues. The CDR3 DNA reads TGTGCCAGCAGCCTGACAGGCGCGAACACCGGGGAGCTGTTTTTT. Translation: CASSLTGANTGELFF. Based on the CDR3 plus reference TRBV7-9 and TRBJ2-2, the full variable domain is DTGVSQNPRHKITKRGQNVTFRCDPISEHNRLYWYRQTLGQGPEFLTYFQNEAQLEKSRLLSDRFSAERPKGSFSTLEIQRTEQGDSAMYLCASSLTGANTGELFFGEGSRLTVL.

The chain carries TRBV25-1 and TRBJ2-1, with 10 bases aligning to TRBD2. This CDR3 comprises 13 residues. V trimming: 7 bases; J trimming: 10 bases; junction bases outside the gene matches: 7. The germline gives CDR1 MGHDK, CDR2 SYGVNS. As DNA, the CDR3 is TGTGCCAGCACTAGCGGGAGTTTAATCGAGCAGTTCTTC. Translating it yields CASTSGSLIEQFF.

The chain has TRBV5-1 and TRBJ2-3, with 10 bases aligning to TRBD1. The CDR3 is 14 amino acids. V gave up 4 bases and J gave up 4 bases; unmatched junction bases: 3. Germline V lookup: CDR1 SGHRS, CDR2 YFSETQ. The CDR3 is CASSRGQGADTQYF. CDR3 in DNA: TGCGCCAGCAGCAGAGGACAGGGGGCAGATACGCAGTATTTT.

This clonotype was counted ten times or more. The chain has TRBV28 and TRBJ1-2; no definite D call. V lost 5 bases and J lost 12, with 16 bases in between. CDR1 is MDHEN and CDR2 is SYDVKM in the germline V gene. The CDR3 spans 12 residues. This chain's CDR3 is CASSTLRTLNTF. The CDR3 DNA follows: TGTGCCAGCAGTACCCTCCGGACGCTCAACACCTTC.

The J gene is TRBJ2-5, the V gene TRBV20-1; no reliable D call. The CDR3 consists of 12 residues. V lost 1 base and J lost 1, with 4 bases in between. CDR1 and CDR2 (germline): DFQATT, SNEGSKA (reference sequence). CDR3 DNA: TGCAGTGCTAGAGGGATCCAAGAGACCCAGTACTTC. Amino acids: CSARGIQETQYF.